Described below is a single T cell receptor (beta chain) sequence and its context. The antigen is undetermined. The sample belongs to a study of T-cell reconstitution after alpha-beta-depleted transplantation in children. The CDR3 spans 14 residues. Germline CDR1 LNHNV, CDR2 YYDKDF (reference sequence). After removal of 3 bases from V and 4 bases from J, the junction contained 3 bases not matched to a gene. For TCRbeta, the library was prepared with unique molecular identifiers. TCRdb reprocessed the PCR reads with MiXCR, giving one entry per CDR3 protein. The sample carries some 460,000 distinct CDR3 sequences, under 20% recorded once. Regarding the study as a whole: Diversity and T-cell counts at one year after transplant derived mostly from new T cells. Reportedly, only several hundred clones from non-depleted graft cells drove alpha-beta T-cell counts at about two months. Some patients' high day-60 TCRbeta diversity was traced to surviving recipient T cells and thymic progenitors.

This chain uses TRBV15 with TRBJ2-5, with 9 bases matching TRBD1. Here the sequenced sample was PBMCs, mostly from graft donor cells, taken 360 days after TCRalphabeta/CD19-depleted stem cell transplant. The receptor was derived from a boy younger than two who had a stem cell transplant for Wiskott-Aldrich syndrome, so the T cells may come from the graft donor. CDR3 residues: CATSRYRGLETQYF. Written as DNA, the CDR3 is TGTGCCACCAGCAGGTACAGGGGGCTAGAGACCCAGTACTTC.